This TCR beta chain was observed in a study of cytomegalovirus exposure and HLA in healthy donors. The method was immunoSEQ multiplex PCR; TCRdb's version includes in-frame clones alone and lacks a portion of them. Here the sample spans about 120,000 clones, under 90% being singletons. Notes on this clone: Its antigen remains unknown.

V lost 2 bases and J lost 8, with 15 bases in between. Germline V lookup: CDR1 MNHEY, CDR2 SVGAGI. There are 14 residues in the CDR3. Study-wide results and limits: Clusters of TCRs from the first cohort tended to co-occur in the 90 to 150 validation repertoires (as a later analysis found). The study labeled 150 to 200 TCR beta chains cytomegalovirus-associated.

This sequence originates from a woman aged 25 to 39 in good health and CMV-seronegative. V and J are TRBV6-5 and TRBJ1-2; D is perhaps TRBD1 (6 bases). Specimen: PBMCs. CDR3 loop: CASSYTPQGWGYTF. DNA for the CDR3: TGTGCCAGCAGTTACACCCCACAGGGTTGGGGCTACACCTTC.